Listed below are T cell receptor beta chains from one sample, sequenced in a study of cytomegalovirus exposure and HLA in healthy donors. Sequencing was performed with immunoSEQ multiplex PCR; in TCRdb, only in-frame clones are kept and a portion is missing. The sample records some 130,000 clones, 80% being singletons. The specimen was PBMCs. The receptors shown here come from a middle-aged man in good health and CMV-seronegative. The CDR3 runs from the conserved cysteine through the conserved F or W. Fields, in order: D gene, clone size, J gene, V gene, CDR3 length, CDR3 protein, CDR3 DNA. A D gene is named only where the DNA matches it firmly. Size is stated for part of the rows, as once, few or many counts, or as a class when the clone is expanded.

.,.,TRBJ2-7,TRBV5-1,13,CASSLTGPHEQYF,TGCGCCAGCAGCTTGACAGGCCCGCACGAGCAGTACTTC
.,.,TRBJ1-4,TRBV19,14,CASQSGQYNEKLFF,TGTGCCAGTCAGTCAGGACAGTATAATGAAAAACTGTTTTTT
.,.,TRBJ1-1,TRBV6-1,14,CASSVDRLNTEAFF,TGTGCCAGCAGTGTCGACAGGTTGAACACTGAAGCTTTCTTT
TRBD1,.,TRBJ2-1,TRBV9,14,CASSVGQANNEQFF,TGTGCCAGCAGCGTGGGACAGGCTAACAATGAGCAGTTCTTC
.,.,TRBJ2-7,TRBV28,14,CASTNSGSSYEQYF,TGTGCCAGCACTAATAGCGGAAGCTCCTACGAGCAGTACTTC
TRBD1,few,TRBJ1-3,TRBV27,15,CASSVSTGAGNTIYF,TGTGCCAGCAGTGTCTCCACAGGGGCGGGAAACACCATATATTTT
.,.,TRBJ1-2,TRBV27,14,CASRTAGTPYGYTF,TGTGCCAGCAGAACCGCCGGGACACCCTATGGCTACACCTTC
TRBD1,.,TRBJ2-7,TRBV5-8,15,CASSRDRAELYEQYF,TGTGCCAGCAGCCGGGACAGGGCCGAACTCTACGAGCAGTACTTC
TRBD1,once,TRBJ2-3,TRBV16,17,CASMLQGAYPPLDTQYF,TGTGCCAGCATGCTACAGGGGGCTTATCCCCCCTTAGATACGCAGTATTTT
.,.,TRBJ2-5,TRBV30,14,CAWTPTAIGETQYF,TGTGCCTGGACCCCGACAGCTATAGGGGAGACCCAGTACTTC
.,.,TRBJ2-7,TRBV5-1,15,CASSWAGGLEYEQYF,TGCGCCAGCAGCTGGGCCGGGGGGCTGGAGTACGAGCAGTACTTC
.,few,TRBJ1-1,TRBV28,16,CASSLGGEVRSTEAFF,TGTGCCAGCAGTTTGGGGGGAGAGGTTCGTAGCACTGAAGCTTTCTTT
.,few,TRBJ1-2,TRBV7-9,15,CASSLEPGGFYGYTF,TGTGCCAGCAGCTTAGAGCCCGGGGGTTTCTATGGCTACACCTTC
.,once,TRBJ1-1,TRBV13,15,CASSAPGKVNTEAFF,TGTGCCAGCAGCGCTCCGGGGAAAGTGAACACTGAAGCTTTCTTT
.,.,TRBJ1-6,TRBV7-8,15,CASSFTGSINSPLHF,TGTGCCAGCAGCTTCACAGGGTCTATCAATTCACCCCTCCACTTT
.,.,TRBJ2-7,TRBV10-3,13,CATESRGSGEQYF,TGTGCCACCGAGAGCCGGGGATCGGGGGAGCAGTACTTC
.,.,TRBJ2-3,TRBV29-1,12,CSGTEGTDTQYF,TGCAGCGGGACGGAGGGCACAGATACGCAGTATTTT
TRBD1,once,TRBJ2-5,TRBV12-5,16,CASGLGTGAVQETQYF,TGTGCTAGTGGTTTGGGGACAGGGGCCGTACAAGAGACCCAGTACTTC
.,once,TRBJ2-3,TRBV27,15,CASAQGLGGTDTQYF,TGTGCCAGCGCCCAGGGGTTGGGTGGCACAGATACGCAGTATTTT
.,.,TRBJ2-1,TRBV27,15,CASRPSDTSYNEQFF,TGTGCCAGCAGGCCCTCGGACACCTCCTACAATGAGCAGTTCTTC
TRBD2,.,TRBJ2-7,TRBV7-2,16,CASSFTGLAGGYEQYF,TGTGCCAGCAGCTTCACGGGGTTAGCGGGGGGCTACGAGCAGTACTTC
.,.,TRBJ2-1,TRBV2,11,CASGGDRRAFF,TGTGCCAGCGGGGGAGACAGGCGCGCGTTCTTC
.,.,TRBJ1-1,TRBV2,14,CASSGGIMNTEAFF,TGTGCCAGCAGTGGCGGCATTATGAACACTGAAGCTTTCTTT
.,.,TRBJ1-5,TRBV9,15,CASSVGQAINQPQHF,TGTGCCAGCAGCGTAGGCCAGGCGATCAATCAGCCCCAGCATTTT
TRBD1,.,TRBJ1-1,TRBV6-5,14,CASSPWTGNTEAFF,TGTGCCAGCAGTCCCTGGACAGGAAACACTGAAGCTTTCTTT
.,.,TRBJ1-4,TRBV2,12,CASTGGEEKLFF,TGTGCCAGCACAGGCGGGGAGGAAAAACTGTTTTTT
.,.,TRBJ2-1,TRBV6-1,14,CASQGWIADNEQFF,TGTGCCAGTCAGGGATGGATAGCCGACAATGAGCAGTTCTTC
.,.,TRBJ1-1,TRBV30,14,CAWSARGGNTEAFF,TGTGCCTGGAGTGCCAGGGGTGGGAACACTGAAGCTTTCTTT
.,few,TRBJ2-2,TRBV7-2,14,CASSWEQGLGGLFF,TGTGCCAGCAGCTGGGAGCAAGGCCTCGGTGGGCTGTTTTTT
TRBD2,.,TRBJ2-3,TRBV10-3,17,CAISVGSGRTSADTQYF,TGTGCCATCAGTGTGGGTAGCGGGAGGACCAGCGCGGATACGCAGTATTTT
.,.,TRBJ1-4,TRBV28,15,CASSSLQGGDEKLFF,TGTGCCAGCAGTAGCCTCCAGGGCGGAGATGAAAAACTGTTTTTT
TRBD1,.,TRBJ2-3,TRBV30,14,CAWSRQGASDTQYF,TGTGCCTGGAGTCGACAGGGGGCGTCAGATACGCAGTATTTT
.,once,TRBJ1-4,TRBV6-5,16,CASSYSLNRENPKLFF,TGTGCCAGCAGTTACTCGTTAAACAGGGAGAACCCAAAACTGTTTTTT
.,once,TRBJ2-1,TRBV9,14,CASSVDSRNNEQFF,TGTGCCAGCAGCGTAGACAGTAGGAACAATGAGCAGTTCTTC
.,.,TRBJ2-1,TRBV6-1,15,CASSTPGNSYNEQFF,TGTGCCAGCAGTACTCCAGGGAACTCCTACAATGAGCAGTTCTTC
TRBD2,once,TRBJ2-3,TRBV2,13,CARAGGPADTQYF,TGTGCCAGAGCGGGAGGGCCGGCAGATACGCAGTATTTT
.,.,TRBJ2-1,TRBV19,15,CASSILVASANEQFF,TGTGCCAGTAGTATCTTGGTTGCTAGTGCGAATGAGCAGTTCTTC
TRBD1,once,TRBJ1-5,TRBV19,14,CASSRQGQNQPQHF,TGTGCCAGTAGCAGACAGGGGCAAAATCAGCCCCAGCATTTT
TRBD2,.,TRBJ2-7,TRBV5-1,17,CASSGSASGLGVYEQYF,TGCGCCAGCAGCGGCTCTGCTAGCGGGCTAGGGGTCTACGAGCAGTACTTC
.,.,TRBJ1-1,TRBV7-9,15,CASSLDLVMNTEAFF,TGTGCCAGCAGCTTAGACCTAGTCATGAACACTGAAGCTTTCTTT
TRBD1,.,TRBJ2-7,TRBV10-1,14,CASSEGTGGYEQYF,TGCGCCAGCAGTGAAGGGACAGGGGGGTACGAGCAGTACTTC
TRBD2,.,TRBJ2-5,TRBV5-6,13,CASSLAGRQTQYF,TGTGCCAGCAGCTTAGCGGGAAGACAGACCCAGTACTTC
.,.,TRBJ1-5,TRBV19,12,CAVRTPQKPQHF,TGTGCCGTCCGGACTCCCCAAAAGCCCCAGCATTTT
.,.,TRBJ2-2,TRBV6-1,16,CASSDGRTPNTGELFF,TGTGCCAGCAGTGACGGCCGGACTCCCAACACCGGGGAGCTGTTTTTT
TRBD2,.,TRBJ2-1,TRBV19,14,CASSTQREWDEQFF,TGTGCCAGTAGTACCCAGCGGGAGTGGGATGAGCAGTTCTTC
.,.,TRBJ1-2,TRBV7-2,15,CASSLVSSKEYGYTF,TGTGCCAGCAGCTTAGTATCTTCGAAGGAGTATGGCTACACCTTC
.,few,TRBJ1-1,TRBV7-5,17,CVRSLEGGQGVRTEAFF,TGTGTCAGAAGCTTAGAGGGGGGACAGGGCGTCCGCACTGAAGCTTTCTTT
TRBD1,.,TRBJ1-1,TRBV9,16,CASSASRQGRNTEAFF,TGTGCCAGCAGCGCCTCCCGACAGGGTCGGAACACTGAAGCTTTCTTT
.,.,TRBJ1-4,TRBV6-1,14,CASSTHGQREKLFF,TGTGCCAGCAGTACTCACGGACAGAGAGAAAAACTGTTTTTT
.,.,TRBJ2-5,TRBV7-9,16,CASSLGGAPPRETQYF,TGTGCCAGCAGCTTAGGAGGAGCCCCTCCGCGGGAGACCCAGTACTTC
.,.,TRBJ1-1,TRBV4-1,18,CASSQGFQRLMGNTEAFF,TGCGCCAGCAGCCAAGGGTTCCAGAGGTTAATGGGGAACACTGAAGCTTTCTTT
.,.,TRBJ1-4,TRBV7-2,15,CASSVGTGEREKLFF,TGTGCCAGCAGCGTAGGGACTGGGGAGCGGGAAAAACTGTTTTTT
TRBD1,.,TRBJ1-5,TRBV2,19,CASSSPGDRGTYSNQPQHF,TGTGCCAGCAGTTCCCCCGGGGACAGGGGGACTTATAGCAATCAGCCCCAGCATTTT
.,.,TRBJ1-6,TRBV19,16,CASSIGARVEVTPLHF,TGTGCCAGTAGTATAGGGGCCAGGGTGGAAGTGACACCCCTCCACTTT
TRBD1,.,TRBJ2-2,TRBV15,14,CATRQGGGTGELFF,TGTGCCACCAGACAGGGGGGCGGCACCGGGGAGCTGTTTTTT
TRBD1,.,TRBJ2-7,TRBV6-8,15,CASSYSTNRGRGRYF,TGTGCCAGCAGTTACTCGACGAACAGGGGGCGCGGGCGGTACTTC
TRBD2,.,TRBJ2-1,TRBV7-7,14,CASSRGGAYNEQFF,TGTGCCAGCAGCCGCGGGGGGGCCTACAATGAGCAGTTCTTC